A selection of T cell receptor beta chains follows, all from one sample in a study of shared clonotypes between healthy human individuals. This table comes from immunoSEQ multiplex PCR, and its TCRdb copy is limited to in-frame clones, with some not included. The sample includes 2 million or so clones, just under 95% of them seen just once. The sequenced material came from naive CD8+ T cells sorted from blood. The source of these receptors is a man in his late teens or twenties in good health. Both conserved end residues are part of each CDR3. Fields, in order: V gene, clone size, D gene, J gene, CDR3 protein, CDR3 DNA. A D gene is named only where the DNA matches it firmly. Clone size is given for some rows only: seen once, a few or many times, or a class if the clone is expanded.

v_call: TRBV19
clone_size: .
d_call: TRBD1
j_call: TRBJ2-5
cdr3_aa: CASSVLGQGSGETQYF
cdr3_nt: TGTGCCAGTAGTGTTCTCGGACAGGGATCAGGGGAGACCCAGTACTTC

v_call: TRBV7-9
clone_size: .
d_call: TRBD2
j_call: TRBJ2-3
cdr3_aa: CASSTRLAGAVDTQYF
cdr3_nt: TGTGCCAGCAGCACCCGACTAGCGGGAGCTGTAGATACGCAGTATTTT

v_call: TRBV7-9
clone_size: .
d_call: .
j_call: TRBJ2-2
cdr3_aa: CASSKFVTRPTGELFF
cdr3_nt: TGTGCCAGCAGTAAATTTGTGACTAGACCCACCGGGGAGCTGTTTTTT

v_call: TRBV27
clone_size: .
d_call: .
j_call: TRBJ1-2
cdr3_aa: CASSLLGGLDGYTF
cdr3_nt: TGTGCCAGCAGTTTACTTGGGGGCCTGGATGGCTACACCTTC

v_call: TRBV4-3
clone_size: once
d_call: TRBD2
j_call: TRBJ2-3
cdr3_aa: CASSQDWSGSVDTQYF
cdr3_nt: TGCGCCAGCAGCCAAGATTGGAGCGGGAGTGTAGATACGCAGTATTTT

v_call: TRBV29-1
clone_size: .
d_call: TRBD2
j_call: TRBJ2-1
cdr3_aa: CSVGGLAGGSYNEQFF
cdr3_nt: TGCAGCGTTGGCGGCCTAGCGGGAGGCTCCTACAATGAGCAGTTCTTC

v_call: TRBV4-3
clone_size: .
d_call: .
j_call: TRBJ1-5
cdr3_aa: CASSQDVAGLGSNQPQHF
cdr3_nt: TGCGCCAGCAGCCAAGATGTGGCGGGATTAGGAAGCAATCAGCCCCAGCATTTT

v_call: TRBV13
clone_size: once
d_call: .
j_call: TRBJ2-7
cdr3_aa: CASSSTDPYSYEQYF
cdr3_nt: TGTGCCAGCAGCTCTACCGACCCATACTCCTACGAGCAGTACTTC

v_call: TRBV11-2
clone_size: .
d_call: .
j_call: TRBJ1-3
cdr3_aa: CASSPEGGAAIYF
cdr3_nt: TGTGCCAGCAGCCCAGAGGGCGGGGCAGCCATATATTTT

v_call: TRBV7-9
clone_size: .
d_call: .
j_call: TRBJ2-3
cdr3_aa: CASSLAQVSTTDTQYF
cdr3_nt: TGTGCCAGCAGCCTAGCCCAGGTTTCAACCACAGATACGCAGTATTTT

v_call: TRBV10-3
clone_size: .
d_call: .
j_call: TRBJ2-3
cdr3_aa: CAIRAGSTDTQYF
cdr3_nt: TGTGCCATCAGGGCAGGCAGCACAGATACGCAGTATTTT

v_call: TRBV7-9
clone_size: .
d_call: TRBD1
j_call: TRBJ2-5
cdr3_aa: CASSLGSSGTGDEETQYF
cdr3_nt: TGTGCCAGCAGCTTGGGAAGCTCCGGGACAGGGGATGAGGAGACCCAGTACTTC

v_call: TRBV9
clone_size: .
d_call: .
j_call: TRBJ1-2
cdr3_aa: CASSVGVADYGYTF
cdr3_nt: TGTGCCAGCAGCGTAGGTGTGGCAGATTATGGCTACACCTTC

v_call: TRBV4-3
clone_size: .
d_call: .
j_call: TRBJ2-2
cdr3_aa: CASSQAGFQNTGELFF
cdr3_nt: TGCGCCAGCAGCCAAGCGGGCTTCCAAAACACCGGGGAGCTGTTTTTT

v_call: TRBV5-4
clone_size: once
d_call: .
j_call: TRBJ1-4
cdr3_aa: CASSDGTDNEKLFF
cdr3_nt: TGTGCCAGCAGCGATGGGACGGATAATGAAAAACTGTTTTTT

v_call: TRBV27
clone_size: .
d_call: .
j_call: TRBJ1-2
cdr3_aa: CASSLKALGWYGYTF
cdr3_nt: TGTGCCAGCAGTTTGAAGGCACTTGGATGGTATGGCTACACCTTC

v_call: TRBV2
clone_size: .
d_call: .
j_call: TRBJ2-6
cdr3_aa: CASTRTSGANVLTF
cdr3_nt: TGTGCCAGCACCCGAACTTCTGGGGCCAACGTCCTGACTTTC

v_call: TRBV6-5
clone_size: once
d_call: .
j_call: TRBJ2-1
cdr3_aa: CASSYSLRREVTEQFF
cdr3_nt: TGTGCCAGCAGTTACAGCCTAAGGCGCGAGGTCACTGAGCAGTTCTTC

v_call: TRBV13
clone_size: .
d_call: .
j_call: TRBJ1-3
cdr3_aa: CASSEGGFSGNTIYF
cdr3_nt: TGTGCCAGCAGCGAAGGGGGGTTCTCTGGAAACACCATATATTTT

v_call: TRBV13
clone_size: .
d_call: .
j_call: TRBJ1-2
cdr3_aa: CASSLVTGSGGYTF
cdr3_nt: TGTGCCAGCAGCTTAGTAACGGGCTCGGGTGGCTACACCTTC

v_call: TRBV11-2
clone_size: .
d_call: TRBD1
j_call: TRBJ1-2
cdr3_aa: CASSLMKGDSSNYGYTF
cdr3_nt: TGTGCCAGCAGCTTAATGAAGGGGGACAGTTCTAACTATGGCTACACCTTC

v_call: TRBV19
clone_size: .
d_call: .
j_call: TRBJ2-2
cdr3_aa: CASSIRRGGTGELFF
cdr3_nt: TGTGCCAGTAGTATACGCAGGGGAGGTACCGGGGAGCTGTTTTTT

v_call: TRBV7-9
clone_size: .
d_call: .
j_call: TRBJ2-5
cdr3_aa: CASSLGRVETQYF
cdr3_nt: TGTGCCAGCAGCTTGGGCAGGGTCGAGACCCAGTACTTC

v_call: TRBV2
clone_size: .
d_call: .
j_call: TRBJ1-1
cdr3_aa: CASSDEGVWDTEAFF
cdr3_nt: TGTGCCAGCAGTGACGAGGGTGTGTGGGACACTGAAGCTTTCTTT

v_call: TRBV10-1
clone_size: .
d_call: .
j_call: TRBJ2-7
cdr3_aa: CASSQDRGYEQYF
cdr3_nt: TGCGCCAGCAGCCAGGACAGAGGGTACGAGCAGTACTTC

v_call: TRBV7-9
clone_size: .
d_call: .
j_call: TRBJ1-4
cdr3_aa: CASSHRTNEKLFF
cdr3_nt: TGTGCCAGCAGCCACCGGACTAATGAAAAACTGTTTTTT

v_call: TRBV7-3
clone_size: few
d_call: TRBD2
j_call: TRBJ2-2
cdr3_aa: CASSIASGGPDTGELFF
cdr3_nt: TGTGCCAGCAGCATTGCTAGCGGGGGGCCTGACACCGGGGAGCTGTTTTTT

v_call: TRBV5-4
clone_size: .
d_call: .
j_call: TRBJ2-7
cdr3_aa: CASSLGGSGPHLSYEQYF
cdr3_nt: TGTGCCAGCAGCTTGGGGGGGAGCGGGCCTCACCTCTCCTACGAGCAGTACTTC

v_call: TRBV5-4
clone_size: few
d_call: .
j_call: TRBJ2-7
cdr3_aa: CASSLGAYEQYF
cdr3_nt: TGTGCCAGCAGCTTGGGAGCCTACGAGCAGTACTTC

v_call: TRBV4-3
clone_size: .
d_call: TRBD2
j_call: TRBJ2-1
cdr3_aa: CASSQDPLAGVGENEQFF
cdr3_nt: TGCGCCAGCAGCCAAGATCCTTTGGCGGGAGTCGGGGAGAATGAGCAGTTCTTC

v_call: TRBV5-1
clone_size: .
d_call: .
j_call: TRBJ2-7
cdr3_aa: CASSLAGQGRVFEQYF
cdr3_nt: TGCGCCAGCAGCTTGGCGGGGCAGGGTAGGGTGTTCGAGCAGTACTTC

v_call: TRBV6-1
clone_size: .
d_call: TRBD2
j_call: TRBJ2-5
cdr3_aa: CASSEWTAGGETQYF
cdr3_nt: TGTGCCAGCAGTGAATGGACCGCGGGAGGAGAGACCCAGTACTTC

v_call: TRBV9
clone_size: .
d_call: .
j_call: TRBJ2-7
cdr3_aa: CASSVSLEPYEQYF
cdr3_nt: TGTGCCAGCAGCGTCAGCCTAGAGCCCTACGAGCAGTACTTC

v_call: TRBV5-4
clone_size: .
d_call: TRBD1
j_call: TRBJ1-2
cdr3_aa: CASSLVGQTLYGYTF
cdr3_nt: TGTGCCAGCAGCCTGGTGGGACAGACCTTATATGGCTACACCTTC

v_call: TRBV6-6
clone_size: .
d_call: .
j_call: TRBJ1-1
cdr3_aa: CASSYPDGTEAFF
cdr3_nt: TGTGCCAGCAGTTATCCGGACGGCACTGAAGCTTTCTTT

v_call: TRBV6-1
clone_size: .
d_call: .
j_call: TRBJ1-1
cdr3_aa: CASSEPDTEAFF
cdr3_nt: TGTGCCAGCAGTGAACCCGACACTGAAGCTTTCTTT

v_call: TRBV10-1
clone_size: .
d_call: .
j_call: TRBJ2-5
cdr3_aa: CASSERGETQYF
cdr3_nt: TGCGCCAGCAGTGAGCGGGGGGAGACCCAGTACTTC

v_call: TRBV4-1
clone_size: .
d_call: TRBD1
j_call: TRBJ2-7
cdr3_aa: CASSRTGTYEQYF
cdr3_nt: TGCGCCAGCAGTCGGACAGGGACCTACGAGCAGTACTTC

v_call: TRBV28
clone_size: .
d_call: TRBD2
j_call: TRBJ2-3
cdr3_aa: CASSSSSSGVTDTQYF
cdr3_nt: TGTGCCAGCAGTTCCAGTTCTAGCGGGGTCACAGATACGCAGTATTTT

v_call: TRBV9
clone_size: .
d_call: .
j_call: TRBJ2-3
cdr3_aa: CASSVEGLPADTQYF
cdr3_nt: TGTGCCAGCAGCGTAGAGGGACTGCCGGCAGATACGCAGTATTTT

v_call: TRBV5-6
clone_size: .
d_call: TRBD1
j_call: TRBJ2-3
cdr3_aa: CASSLTVTGPNTQYF
cdr3_nt: TGTGCCAGCAGCTTGACGGTGACAGGGCCCAATACGCAGTATTTT

v_call: TRBV5-6
clone_size: .
d_call: TRBD2
j_call: TRBJ2-2
cdr3_aa: CASSLELAGEAGELFF
cdr3_nt: TGTGCCAGCAGCTTGGAACTAGCGGGAGAAGCCGGGGAGCTGTTTTTT

v_call: TRBV7-9
clone_size: .
d_call: .
j_call: TRBJ1-1
cdr3_aa: CASSRLNTEAFF
cdr3_nt: TGTGCCAGCAGCCGCCTGAACACTGAAGCTTTCTTT

v_call: TRBV6-6
clone_size: .
d_call: .
j_call: TRBJ1-5
cdr3_aa: CASSYNAYDQPQHF
cdr3_nt: TGTGCCAGCAGTTACAATGCCTACGATCAGCCCCAGCATTTT

v_call: TRBV5-1
clone_size: .
d_call: TRBD1
j_call: TRBJ1-2
cdr3_aa: CASSERGQGHGYTF
cdr3_nt: TGCGCCAGCAGCGAACGGGGACAGGGGCATGGCTACACCTTC

v_call: TRBV19
clone_size: .
d_call: .
j_call: TRBJ1-2
cdr3_aa: CASSPVGGGYTF
cdr3_nt: TGTGCCAGTAGTCCTGTCGGGGGTGGCTACACCTTC

v_call: TRBV30
clone_size: few
d_call: .
j_call: TRBJ1-4
cdr3_aa: CAWSFISKGEKLFF
cdr3_nt: TGTGCCTGGAGTTTCATCAGTAAAGGGGAAAAACTGTTTTTT

v_call: TRBV6-6
clone_size: .
d_call: .
j_call: TRBJ2-7
cdr3_aa: CASSWSHYEQYF
cdr3_nt: TGTGCCAGCAGCTGGTCCCACTACGAGCAGTACTTC

v_call: TRBV29-1
clone_size: .
d_call: TRBD1
j_call: TRBJ2-7
cdr3_aa: CSVQEGAGGYEQYF
cdr3_nt: TGCAGCGTACAAGAGGGGGCAGGGGGCTACGAGCAGTACTTC

v_call: TRBV10-3
clone_size: .
d_call: .
j_call: TRBJ1-2
cdr3_aa: CAISDEGGNYGYTF
cdr3_nt: TGTGCCATCAGTGATGAGGGGGGAAACTATGGCTACACCTTC

v_call: TRBV30
clone_size: .
d_call: .
j_call: TRBJ2-3
cdr3_aa: CAWTGPLSTDTQYF
cdr3_nt: TGTGCCTGGACGGGACCCCTGAGCACAGATACGCAGTATTTT

v_call: TRBV10-2
clone_size: .
d_call: .
j_call: TRBJ2-3
cdr3_aa: CASLTVLATDTQYF
cdr3_nt: TGCGCCAGCCTGACAGTACTGGCCACAGATACGCAGTATTTT

v_call: TRBV6-1
clone_size: .
d_call: .
j_call: TRBJ2-3
cdr3_aa: CASSELVLTDTQYF
cdr3_nt: TGTGCCAGCAGTGAACTAGTATTAACAGATACGCAGTATTTT